One sample yielded the 20 T cell receptor beta chains listed below, sequenced in a study of T cells after yellow fever vaccination. TCRdb ran MiXCR on the 5' RACE reads and lists one entry per CDR3 protein. The sample gives about 350,000 distinct CDR3 sequences, 7% to 9% of which show up once; approximately 16% is in the top ten. The starting material was PBMCs, obtained roughly 46 days after the first yellow fever vaccination. These receptors all stem from a man between 18 and 35 years old who received the YFV17D yellow fever vaccine.

The chain recombines TRBV27 with TRBJ2-5, with D possibly being TRBD1 (6 bases). Trimming left V 6 bases short and J 3 bases short, with 14 bases between. The CDR3 consists of 14 residues. From germline, CDR1 is MNHEY and CDR2 SMNVEV (reference sequence). The CDR3 coding sequence is TGTGCCAGCAGCATCGGGACATTTGAAGAGACCCAGTACTTC. It encodes CASSIGTFEETQYF.

This clonotype has a handful of counts. The rearrangement joins TRBV4-2 to TRBJ2-1; TRBD1 agrees at 10 bases. The CDR3 has 19 amino acids. The germline V gene has CDR1 LGHNA and CDR2 YNFKEQ. With V trimmed by 4 bases and J by 4 bases, 16 bases remained unmatched. CDR3 loop: CASSLRQGARGGSYNEQFF. DNA for the CDR3: TGTGCCAGCAGCCTAAGACAGGGGGCGCGAGGGGGGAGTTACAATGAGCAGTTCTTC.

In DNA, the CDR3 is TGTGCCAGCACAAAGATAGCGGGGGGCCATAGCTACACAGATACGCAGTATTTT. It translates to CASTKIAGGHSYTDTQYF. V usage is TRBV11-1 and J usage is TRBJ2-3, with TRBD2 matching over 10 bases. The J segment lost 2 bases and the V segment lost 7 bases, leaving 15 bases of the junction unmatched. This CDR3 is built from 18 residues. Germline V gene data show CDR1 as SGHAT and CDR2 as FQDESV (reference sequence).

This clonotype was seen a handful of times. This chain links TRBV5-1 with TRBJ1-2; perhaps TRBD1 as D (5 bases). This CDR3 has 14 amino acids. The ends were cut back, 0 bases at V and 6 bases at J, with 12 bases in the middle. Germline CDR1 SGHRS, CDR2 YFSETQ. CDR3: CASSLVAGGDGYTF. The CDR3, as DNA: TGCGCCAGCAGCTTGGTTGCGGGGGGAGATGGCTACACCTTC.

V and J are TRBV7-6 and TRBJ2-7, with 7 nucleotides matching TRBD2. The CDR3 is made up of 16 amino acids. CDR1 is SGHVS and CDR2 is FNYEAQ in the germline V gene. V was pared by 1 base and J by 1 base, with 7 bases of the junction left unmatched. The DNA of the CDR3 is TGTGCCAGCAGCTTAGGGCCCGCTAGCGGATCCTACGAGCAGTACTTC. Its protein is CASSLGPASGSYEQYF.

This clonotype has a count of ten or more. The gene calls are TRBV5-6 and TRBJ2-1, with D unclear. V lost 0 bases and J lost 0, with 13 bases in between. This CDR3 is built from 17 residues. Germline-derived CDR1 and CDR2 are SGHDT and YYEEEE. Written as DNA, the CDR3 is TGTGCCAGCAGCTTGGATTTTGCGTCCTCCTCCTACAATGAGCAGTTCTTC. It translates to CASSLDFASSSYNEQFF.

This clonotype turned up a few times. This chain connects TRBV12-3 or TRBV12-4 to TRBJ2-1; 11 nucleotides line up with TRBD2. This CDR3 region has 15 residues. V lost 6 bases, J lost 8 bases, and 9 bases stayed unmatched. The CDR3 bases are TGTGCCAGCAGGCGCACTAGCGGGGGTTTCTATGAGCAGTTCTTC. It specifies CASRRTSGGFYEQFF.

This clonotype was recorded a few times. The CDR3 loop is CASSPPGGTENTEAFF. Written as DNA, the CDR3 is TGTGCCAGCTCACCACCGGGAGGGACAGAGAACACTGAAGCTTTCTTT. The V gene is TRBV18, the J gene TRBJ1-1, with 7 positions matching TRBD1. The J segment lost 1 base and the V segment lost 0 bases, leaving 5 bases of the junction unmatched. Germline CDR1 is KGHSH and CDR2 is LQKENI. There are 16 residues in the CDR3. Full variable domain (remainder filled in from reference TRBV18 and TRBJ1-1): NAGVMQNPRHLVRRRGQEARLRCSPMKGHSHVYWYRQLPEEGLKFMVYLQKENIIDESGMPKERFSAEFPKEGPSILRIQQVVRGDSAAYFCASSPPGGTENTEAFFGQGTRLTVV.

The V and J genes are TRBV11-2 and TRBJ2-4; D is unresolved. Germline-derived CDR1 and CDR2 are SGHAT and FQNNGV. The V and J ends lost 8 bases and 0 bases respectively, with 17 bases between them. The CDR3 is 16 residues long. CDR3: CASGPRVLLAKNIQYF. Written as DNA, the CDR3 is TGTGCCAGCGGCCCTAGGGTCTTACTAGCCAAAAACATTCAGTACTTC.

V usage is TRBV6-1 and J usage is TRBJ1-5, with unresolved D. The CDR3 contains 14 residues. Germline V gene data show CDR1 as MNHNS and CDR2 as SASEGT. V dropped 7 bases and J dropped 3 bases, with 13 bases sitting between them. The DNA of the CDR3 is TGTGCCAGCAAGAAGTCAGCCTTCAATCAGCCCCAGCATTTT. It is translated as CASKKSAFNQPQHF.

This clonotype occurred a few times. This chain's CDR3 is CASSFIYGQVSNSPLHF. The CDR3 bases are TGTGCCAGCAGCTTTATCTACGGACAGGTTTCTAATTCACCCCTCCACTTT. This chain uses TRBV7-2 with TRBJ1-6, with TRBD1 matching over 7 bases. V trimming: 3 bases; J trimming: 6 bases; junction bases outside the gene matches: 11. CDR1 and CDR2 (germline): SGHTA, FQGNSA. The CDR3 spans 17 residues.

In its sample, this clonotype was seen a few times. This chain joins TRBV19 and TRBJ1-2; perhaps TRBD1 as D (6 bases). V lost 1 base and J lost 4, with 10 bases in between. The CDR3 has 14 residues. In germline, CDR1 is LNHDA, CDR2 SQIVND (reference sequence). CDR3 bases: TGTGCCAGTAGTATAGTTGGGGGCGCCTATGGCTACACCTTC. This codes for CASSIVGGAYGYTF.

This clonotype has a handful of counts. The chain uses TRBV5-1 and TRBJ1-5; D is possibly TRBD1 (6 bases). The CDR3 sequence is 15 residues long. Germline loops: CDR1 SGHRS, CDR2 YFSETQ. With 0 bases removed from V and 4 bases from J, the gap between germline ends came to 11 bases. CDR3 protein: CASSLDRAKNQPQHF. Here the CDR3 DNA reads TGCGCCAGCAGCTTGGACAGGGCTAAGAATCAGCCCCAGCATTTT.

This clonotype was picked up a small number of times. The chain carries TRBV6-2 or TRBV6-3 and TRBJ2-1, with 12 positions matching TRBD2. The CDR3 consists of 16 residues. J was trimmed by 5 bases and V by 4 bases; bases with no gene match: 6. Germline V gene lookup returns CDR1 MNHEY and CDR2 SVGEGT. The CDR3 sequence is CASSWLAGGPDNEQFF. CDR3 sequence (DNA): TGTGCCAGCAGTTGGCTAGCGGGGGGGCCAGACAATGAGCAGTTCTTC.

On this clonotype: The conserved phenylalanine or tryptophan normally closing the CDR3 is absent here, so this likely arose from a read error. V and J are TRBV7-2 and TRBJ2-3; perhaps TRBD2 as D (5 bases). V was shortened by 1 base and J by 5 bases, with 7 bases between the two germline ends. The CDR3 is 13 residues long. CDR1 is SGHTA, CDR2 FQGNSA, per germline. The CDR3 DNA is TGTGCCAGCAGCTTAGAGCGGATAGATACGCAGTATCTT. Protein sequence: CASSLERIDTQYL.

V and J are TRBV5-6 and TRBJ1-2; D may be TRBD1 (5 bases). CDR3 length equals 13 residues. Trimming removed 3 bases from V and 8 bases from J, with 14 bases in between. Germline CDR1 reads SGHDT; CDR2 reads YYEEEE. The CDR3 DNA is TGTGCCAGCAGCTCTCGGGACCCCCGGGGCTACACCTTC. Its translation is CASSSRDPRGYTF.

This clonotype has more than one count but fewer than ten. The chain uses TRBV11-2 and TRBJ2-1, with 12 bases lining up with TRBD2. V lost 0 bases to trimming and J lost 8 bases; unmatched junction nucleotides: 5. There are 16 residues in the CDR3. Looked up from germline, CDR1 is SGHAT and CDR2 is FQNNGV. The DNA for the CDR3 is TGTGCCAGCAGCTTAGATAGGCTAGCGGGGGGGCATGAGCAGTTCTTC. Its protein product is CASSLDRLAGGHEQFF.

This clonotype was picked up many times. The gene calls are TRBV27 and TRBJ2-7, with a weak D call TRBD2 (5 bases). The ends were cut back, 4 bases at V and 1 base at J, with 17 bases in the middle. Germline CDR1 reads MNHEY; CDR2 reads SMNVEV (reference sequence). The CDR3 totals 16 residues. The DNA of the CDR3 is TGTGCCAGCAGTTCCCTCCTAGCAACCACTTCCTACGAGCAGTACTTC. Translation: CASSSLLATTSYEQYF.

This chain links TRBV28 with TRBJ2-7; D uncertain. V was trimmed by 6 bases and J by 3 bases, leaving 6 bases between them. The CDR3 consists of 11 residues. Germline V gene lookup returns CDR1 MDHEN and CDR2 SYDVKM. CDR3 protein: CASSSFYEQYF. The CDR3 DNA reads as TGTGCCAGCAGCTCTTTCTACGAGCAGTACTTC.

The chain combines TRBV12-5 with TRBJ2-3; D is tentatively TRBD1 or TRBD2 (5 bases each). This CDR3 is built from 15 residues. Germline V CDR1 and CDR2: LGHNT, FRNRAP. V lost 7 bases and J lost 1, with 15 bases in between. The CDR3 loop reads CASAPWLGGTDTQYF. Here the CDR3 DNA reads TGTGCTAGTGCCCCTTGGTTGGGGGGCACAGATACGCAGTATTTT.